This is a list of T cell receptor beta chains from one sample in a study of CXCR4 blockade with PD-1 therapy in pancreatic cancer. Profiling relied on immunoSEQ multiplex PCR, and the TCRdb table lists in-frame clones only, not all of them. The repertoire includes under 20,000 clones, around 72% of them detected once, and around 6.1% sits in the top ten. Sequenced input: tumor tissue. These receptors were obtained from a human donor with pancreatic ductal adenocarcinoma. Both conserved end residues are part of each CDR3. A D gene is named only where the DNA matches it firmly. Clone sizes are given selectively: once, few, many, or a class where the clone is expanded.

D: .; V: TRBV7-7; J: TRBJ2-2; size: .; CDR3: CASSLNPGENTGELFF; DNA: TGTGCCAGCAGCTTAAACCCGGGGGAGAACACCGGGGAGCTGTTTTTT
D: .; V: TRBV14; J: TRBJ2-5; size: once; CDR3: CASSQGSANVGETQYF; DNA: TGTGCCAGCAGCCAAGGTAGCGCTAATGTGGGGGAGACCCAGTACTTC
D: TRBD2; V: TRBV5-1; J: TRBJ2-3; size: .; CDR3: CASSLYRREDTDTQYF; DNA: TGCGCCAGCAGCTTGTATCGGCGGGAGGACACAGATACGCAGTATTTT
D: TRBD2; V: TRBV2; J: TRBJ2-2; size: .; CDR3: CASSVVAGVTGELFF; DNA: TGTGCCAGCAGTGTAGTAGCGGGAGTAACCGGGGAGCTGTTTTTT
D: TRBD2; V: TRBV18; J: TRBJ2-5; size: .; CDR3: CASSELAGGFQETQYF; DNA: TGTGCCAGCTCAGAGCTAGCGGGAGGCTTCCAAGAGACCCAGTACTTC
D: TRBD2; V: TRBV6-8; J: TRBJ2-1; size: .; CDR3: CASQDSGKNEQFF; DNA: TGTGCCAGTCAGGATAGCGGGAAGAATGAGCAGTTCTTC
D: .; V: TRBV19; J: TRBJ2-6; size: .; CDR3: CASSSSGANVLTF; DNA: TGTGCCAGTAGTAGCTCCGGGGCCAACGTCCTGACTTTC
D: .; V: TRBV28; J: TRBJ2-7; size: .; CDR3: CASSFLAPYEQYF; DNA: TGTGCCAGCAGTTTTCTAGCGCCCTACGAGCAGTACTTC
D: .; V: TRBV29-1; J: TRBJ1-4; size: .; CDR3: CSVAWGGREKLFF; DNA: TGCAGCGTGGCATGGGGGGGCCGGGAAAAACTGTTTTTT
D: .; V: TRBV29-1; J: TRBJ2-1; size: .; CDR3: CSVDDLAGGVGNEQFF; DNA: TGCAGCGTTGACGATTTAGCAGGAGGGGTCGGCAATGAGCAGTTCTTC
D: .; V: TRBV18; J: TRBJ1-1; size: .; CDR3: CASSPEVGRTNTEAFF; DNA: TGTGCCAGCTCACCAGAAGTTGGACGGACGAACACTGAAGCTTTCTTT
D: .; V: TRBV18; J: TRBJ1-3; size: .; CDR3: CASSNQVYSGNTIYF; DNA: TGTGCCAGCTCCAACCAGGTATACTCTGGAAACACCATATATTTT
D: .; V: TRBV9; J: TRBJ2-5; size: .; CDR3: CASSADSLQETQYF; DNA: TGTGCCAGCAGCGCGGACAGCTTACAAGAGACCCAGTACTTC
D: .; V: TRBV9; J: TRBJ2-1; size: .; CDR3: CASSVAPGTVGSYNEQFF; DNA: TGTGCCAGCAGCGTAGCCCCGGGGACCGTAGGTTCCTACAATGAGCAGTTCTTC
D: .; V: TRBV19; J: TRBJ1-1; size: .; CDR3: CASSLNRLRDTEAFF; DNA: TGTGCCAGTAGTCTTAACCGCCTCCGGGACACTGAAGCTTTCTTT
D: .; V: TRBV19; J: TRBJ1-5; size: .; CDR3: CATTTPDTSNQPQHF; DNA: TGTGCCACCACGACCCCGGACACCAGCAATCAGCCCCAGCATTTT
D: .; V: TRBV6-7; J: TRBJ2-3; size: .; CDR3: CASSRRRGTGRLEGSADTQYF; DNA: TGTGCCAGCAGCCGCCGGCGGGGGACAGGACGTCTGGAGGGGAGTGCAGATACGCAGTATTTT
D: .; V: TRBV28; J: TRBJ2-6; size: .; CDR3: CASSLGATSGANVLTF; DNA: TGTGCCAGCAGTTTGGGGGCGACCTCTGGGGCCAACGTCCTGACTTTC
D: .; V: TRBV19; J: TRBJ1-3; size: .; CDR3: CASSIDIPPAAGNTIYF; DNA: TGTGCCAGTAGTATAGACATCCCTCCAGCGGCTGGAAACACCATATATTTT
D: .; V: TRBV9; J: TRBJ2-1; size: .; CDR3: CASSVSGRDGNEQFF; DNA: TGTGCCAGCAGCGTGTCCGGCAGGGATGGCAATGAGCAGTTCTTC
D: .; V: TRBV11-3; J: TRBJ2-7; size: .; CDR3: CASSAREYEYEQYF; DNA: TGTGCCAGCAGCGCACGGGAGTACGAGTACGAGCAGTACTTC
D: .; V: TRBV6-8; J: TRBJ1-4; size: few; CDR3: CASSGVSAVPKLFF; DNA: TGTGCCAGCAGTGGGGTCAGCGCTGTGCCGAAACTGTTTTTT
D: .; V: TRBV11-3; J: TRBJ1-4; size: medium-sized; CDR3: CASSSGRDPNEKLFF; DNA: TGTGCCAGCAGCTCGGGCCGGGACCCTAATGAAAAACTGTTTTTT
D: .; V: TRBV16; J: TRBJ2-7; size: .; CDR3: CASSQDASYEQYF; DNA: TGTGCCAGCAGCCAAGACGCTTCCTACGAGCAGTACTTC
D: TRBD2; V: TRBV23-1; J: TRBJ2-3; size: .; CDR3: CASSQDRGLAGDGDTQYF; DNA: TGCGCCAGCAGCCAAGATCGAGGACTAGCGGGAGACGGGGATACGCAGTATTTT
D: .; V: TRBV9; J: TRBJ2-2; size: few; CDR3: CASSVGVGTGELFF; DNA: TGTGCCAGCAGCGTAGGGGTAGGGACCGGGGAGCTGTTTTTT
D: TRBD2; V: TRBV30; J: TRBJ2-7; size: .; CDR3: CAWSAGGEQYF; DNA: TGTGCCTGGAGTGCGGGGGGGGAGCAGTACTTC
D: TRBD2; V: TRBV19; J: TRBJ2-7; size: .; CDR3: CASSIPGTSGTYEQYF; DNA: TGTGCCAGTAGTATCCCCGGGACTAGCGGGACTTACGAGCAGTACTTC
D: TRBD1; V: TRBV28; J: TRBJ2-3; size: .; CDR3: CASSLGTGATDTQYF; DNA: TGTGCCAGCAGTTTGGGGACAGGGGCCACAGATACGCAGTATTTT
D: TRBD1; V: TRBV29-1; J: TRBJ1-2; size: .; CDR3: CSVGGTGFYGYTF; DNA: TGCAGCGTCGGGGGGACAGGATTCTATGGCTACACCTTC
D: .; V: TRBV28; J: TRBJ1-5; size: .; CDR3: CASSLPRQPQHF; DNA: TGTGCCAGCAGTTTACCCCGTCAGCCCCAGCATTTT
D: .; V: TRBV28; J: TRBJ2-4; size: .; CDR3: CASSLGRFPSIQYF; DNA: TGTGCCAGCAGTTTAGGCAGGTTCCCTTCCATTCAGTACTTC
D: TRBD2; V: TRBV6-8; J: TRBJ2-2; size: few; CDR3: CASMDRGGFGGTGELFF; DNA: TGTGCCAGCATGGATCGGGGAGGGTTTGGAGGAACCGGGGAGCTGTTTTTT
D: TRBD1; V: TRBV7-6; J: TRBJ2-7; size: few; CDR3: CASSWLGQGTYEQYF; DNA: TGTGCCAGCAGCTGGCTGGGACAGGGAACCTACGAGCAGTACTTC
D: TRBD2; V: TRBV28; J: TRBJ2-4; size: .; CDR3: CASSAPGRYIQYF; DNA: TGTGCCAGCAGCGCACCCGGGAGGTACATTCAGTACTTC
D: .; V: TRBV15; J: TRBJ1-3; size: .; CDR3: CATSRDPYSGNTIYF; DNA: TGTGCCACCAGCAGAGATCCCTATTCTGGAAACACCATATATTTT
D: .; V: TRBV19; J: TRBJ2-3; size: .; CDR3: CASSETGKDTQYF; DNA: TGTGCCAGTAGTGAAACAGGGAAAGATACGCAGTATTTT
D: TRBD2; V: TRBV18; J: TRBJ2-2; size: once; CDR3: CASSPRLAGNTGELFF; DNA: TGTGCCAGCTCACCAAGACTAGCGGGGAACACCGGGGAGCTGTTTTTT
D: TRBD1; V: TRBV28; J: TRBJ1-5; size: .; CDR3: CASSLWAGGGSNQPQHF; DNA: TGTGCCAGCAGTTTATGGGCAGGGGGCGGAAGCAATCAGCCCCAGCATTTT
D: TRBD1; V: TRBV19; J: TRBJ1-2; size: .; CDR3: CASSPRQGRNGYTF; DNA: TGTGCCAGTAGTCCCCGACAGGGCCGTAATGGCTACACCTTC
D: .; V: TRBV28; J: TRBJ2-7; size: .; CDR3: CASSFPRGRYYEQYF; DNA: TGTGCCAGCAGTTTCCCAAGGGGAAGGTACTACGAGCAGTACTTC
D: .; V: TRBV19; J: TRBJ1-5; size: .; CDR3: CASSSPGAQPQHF; DNA: TGTGCCAGTAGTTCCCCGGGTGCACAGCCCCAGCATTTT
D: .; V: TRBV28; J: TRBJ2-6; size: .; CDR3: CASRVPTGSGANVLTF; DNA: TGTGCCAGCAGGGTCCCCACAGGGTCTGGGGCCAACGTCCTGACTTTC
D: .; V: TRBV29-1; J: TRBJ2-3; size: .; CDR3: CSVQGGGTTDTQYF; DNA: TGCAGCGTCCAGGGAGGGGGTACCACAGATACGCAGTATTTT
D: .; V: TRBV14; J: TRBJ2-7; size: .; CDR3: CASSQVPGFYEQYF; DNA: TGTGCCAGCAGCCAAGTCCCAGGCTTCTACGAGCAGTACTTC
D: .; V: TRBV6-7; J: TRBJ2-1; size: .; CDR3: CASSYSGQYYNEQFF; DNA: TGTGCCAGCAGCTATAGCGGACAATACTACAATGAGCAGTTCTTC
D: .; V: TRBV4-1; J: TRBJ2-7; size: .; CDR3: CASSQDMLYEQYF; DNA: TGCGCCAGCAGCCAAGATATGCTCTACGAGCAGTACTTC
D: .; V: TRBV9; J: TRBJ2-2; size: .; CDR3: CASSVALGGSANTGELFF; DNA: TGTGCCAGCAGCGTAGCCCTCGGAGGGAGCGCGAACACCGGGGAGCTGTTTTTT
D: .; V: TRBV2; J: TRBJ2-1; size: few; CDR3: CASRPGTDSYNEQFF; DNA: TGTGCCAGCAGGCCCGGGACGGATTCCTACAATGAGCAGTTCTTC
D: .; V: TRBV6-8; J: TRBJ2-1; size: few; CDR3: CASSYRKGDEQFF; DNA: TGTGCCAGCAGTTACCGGAAGGGGGATGAGCAGTTCTTC